The 7 T cell receptor beta chains presented below share a single source sample, sequenced in a study of liver allograft versus peripheral blood T cells. Turning to the study itself: Transplanted-liver and recipient peripheral blood T cell receptor repertoires were compared.

TCRdb redid the calling of the reads with MiXCR, one entry per CDR3 protein. The repertoire holds around 13,000 distinct CDR3 sequences, with 25% to 30% as singletons. The receptors were sampled from a human patient who had a liver transplant. Certain T cells may be donor cells from the graft.

The gene calls are TRBV7-9 and TRBJ2-3, with 8 bases matching TRBD1. The CDR3 has 13 residues. V dropped 7 bases and J dropped 3; count of bases not matched to a gene: 3. CDR1 is SEHNR, CDR2 FQNEAQ, per germline (reference sequence). CDR3 nucleotides: TGTGCCAGCACCAGGACAGGGACAGATACGCAGTATTTT. This sequence encodes CASTRTGTDTQYF.

The V call is TRBV6-5, the J call TRBJ1-3; unclear D gene. The germline CDR1 and CDR2 sequences are MNHEY and SVGAGI. Trimming took 6 bases from V and 0 from J, leaving 15 bases between them. There are 16 residues in the CDR3. DNA for the CDR3: TGTGCCAGCAGACGGACCGTCGAGATCTCTGGAAACACCATATATTTT. Protein sequence: CASRRTVEISGNTIYF.

This clonotype is classed as medium-sized. CDR3 protein: CASSINWGGVAGANVLTF. The CDR3 DNA follows: TGTGCCAGTAGTATTAATTGGGGTGGAGTGGCTGGGGCCAACGTCCTGACTTTC. The rearrangement links TRBV19 to TRBJ2-6; D gene ambiguous. Germline loops: CDR1 LNHDA, CDR2 SQIVND (reference sequence). The V end was cut by 3 bases, the J end by 2 bases, with 17 bases between. The CDR3 spans 18 residues.

By share, this clonotype counts as medium-sized. The chain is built from TRBV6-5 and TRBJ2-1; tentative D call: TRBD2 (5 bases). Germline CDR1 MNHEY, CDR2 SVGAGI. V lost 2 bases, J lost 6 bases, and 20 bases lay in between. CDR3 length: 17 amino acids. This CDR3 is CASSYQEVRSGTNEQFF. The CDR3 bases are TGTGCCAGCAGTTACCAGGAGGTGCGGTCCGGCACCAATGAGCAGTTCTTC.

In its sample, this clonotype was seen a few times. The CDR3 DNA reads as TGTGCCAGCAGACTTCAGGGGAATAATTCACCCCTCCACTTT. Amino acids: CASRLQGNNSPLHF. The rearrangement joins TRBV6-5 to TRBJ1-6; maybe TRBD1 (6 bases). V was trimmed by 6 bases and J by 5 bases, leaving 11 bases between them. This CDR3 comprises 14 residues. CDR1 MNHEY and CDR2 SVGAGI come from the germline V gene.

In this sample, this clonotype turned up a few times. The gene calls are TRBV6-1 and TRBJ1-1; no clear D gene. The V end was cut by 7 bases, the J end by 1 base, with 7 bases between. Germline V CDR1 and CDR2: MNHNS, SASEGT. This CDR3 is 12 amino acids long. CDR3 sequence: CASTPRNTEAFF. The CDR3 DNA reads as TGTGCCAGCACCCCTCGGAACACTGAAGCTTTCTTT.

V gene TRBV5-6 combines with J gene TRBJ1-6; 7 nucleotides line up with TRBD1. This CDR3 is 17 amino acids long. The V segment lost 0 bases and the J segment 4 bases; nucleotides outside the gene matches: 7. From germline, CDR1 is SGHDT and CDR2 YYEEEE. CDR3 amino acids: CASSLVARGRYNSPLHF. The DNA of the CDR3 is TGTGCCAGCAGCTTGGTGGCCAGGGGGAGGTATAATTCACCCCTCCACTTT.